The 24 T cell receptor beta chains in this list originate from one sample, sequenced in a study of beta chain features in type 1 diabetes. Antigen specificity for these receptors is unknown. Overall study results and limits: Among patients with Type 1 diabetes, TCRB CDR3s were moderately but significantly shorter in every one of the four CD4+ subsets.

Every isolated RNA sample was fully reverse transcribed, so sequencing captured expressed TCRB transcripts. Produced via immunoSEQ multiplex PCR; TCRdb's table is partial and in-frame only. The table lists approximately 150,000 clones, approximately 10% of them singletons, with approximately 0.7% in the top ten. Sequencing was performed on central memory CD4+ T cells from blood. The receptors were gathered from a young man with type 1 diabetes.

This clone was seen a handful of times. The chain joins TRBV4-1 to TRBJ2-3; TRBD2 is a possible D gene (5 bases). There are 15 residues in the CDR3. Germline assignment: CDR1 MGHRA and CDR2 YSYEKL. V lost 1 base and J lost 1, with 9 bases in between. CDR3 coding DNA: TGCGCCAGCAGCCAAGTGGGAGCGGGCACAGATACGCAGTATTTT. Residues: CASSQVGAGTDTQYF.

This clone has only a few counts. The V call is TRBV13, the J call TRBJ1-2; no reliable D call. This CDR3 has 12 residues. Germline V gives CDR1 PRHDT, CDR2 FYEKMQ (reference sequence). V was pared by 3 bases and J by 7 bases, with 9 bases between. DNA for the CDR3: TGTGCCAGCAGCTTTCGGGTCTCTGGCTACACCTTC. It encodes CASSFRVSGYTF.

The chain is built from TRBV7-2 and TRBJ2-7, with D possibly matching TRBD1 (6 bases). The V and J ends lost 5 bases and 0 bases respectively, with 8 bases between them. The CDR3 is made up of 13 amino acids. The V gene's germline CDR1 is SGHTA and CDR2 FQGNSA. CDR3 sequence (DNA): TGTGCCAGCAGCAAGACAGGCTCCTACGAGCAGTACTTC. This translates into CASSKTGSYEQYF.

This chain uses TRBV6-1 with TRBJ1-1; no clear D. The length of the CDR3 is 13 residues. The V end was cut by 5 bases, the J end by 10 bases, with 17 bases between. Per the germline V gene, CDR1 is MNHNS and CDR2 is SASEGT. The CDR3 here is CASSPSQVAGAFF. The CDR3 coding sequence is TGTGCCAGCAGTCCTTCCCAGGTAGCGGGAGCTTTCTTT.

On this clone: Other DNA sequences within the sample encode an identical CDR3. The chain couples TRBV18 to TRBJ2-7; 9 bases map to TRBD1. This CDR3 comprises 15 residues. Germline values: CDR1 KGHSH, CDR2 LQKENI. V shed 0 bases, J shed 3 bases, and the junction held 3 bases outside the gene matches. The CDR3, as DNA: TGTGCCAGCTCACCACCGGGACAGGGAAACTACGAGCAGTACTTC. This sequence encodes CASSPPGQGNYEQYF.

This clone has a handful of counts. This chain uses TRBV30 with TRBJ1-6, with a tentative D call TRBD1 (6 bases). V was trimmed by 2 bases and J by 2 bases, leaving 13 bases between them. This CDR3 has 16 amino acids. Germline CDR1 is GTSNPN and CDR2 is SVGIG (reference sequence). In DNA form, the CDR3 reads TGTGCCTGGAGTCCACAGGGAATCACCTATAATTCACCCCTCCACTTT. Translation gives CAWSPQGITYNSPLHF.

The chain employs TRBV4-1 and TRBJ2-7, with TRBD1 matching over 9 bases. This CDR3 spans 14 amino acids. Trimming at V came to 1 base and at J to 4 bases, leaving 2 bases not matched to a gene. Germline CDR1 MGHRA, CDR2 YSYEKL. The CDR3 is CASSQGQGEYEQYF. DNA of the CDR3: TGCGCCAGCAGCCAAGGACAGGGGGAATACGAGCAGTACTTC.

Only a few counts were recorded for this clone. This sample includes further DNA sequences coding for the same CDR3. The chain employs TRBV5-1 and TRBJ2-1; TRBD2 aligns across 10 bases. The CDR3 length is 16 residues. V dropped 2 bases and J dropped 3; count of bases not matched to a gene: 5. Germline assignment: CDR1 SGHRS and CDR2 YFSETQ. This CDR3 is CASSFGLAGVYNEQFF. As DNA, the CDR3 is TGCGCCAGCAGCTTTGGCCTAGCGGGAGTCTACAATGAGCAGTTCTTC. Looking up the rest from reference TRBV5-1 and TRBJ2-1 gives the full variable domain: KAGVTQTPRYLIKTRGQQVTLSCSPISGHRSVSWYQQTPGQGLQFLFEYFSETQRNKGNFPGRFSGRQFSNSRSEMNVSTLELGDSALYLCASSFGLAGVYNEQFFGPGTRLTVL.

This chain connects TRBV6-4 to TRBJ1-6; D call uncertain. CDR3 length equals 13 residues. V was clipped by 5 bases and J by 9 bases, with 11 bases between them. Germline CDR1 and CDR2: MRHNA and SNTAGT. This chain's CDR3 is CASSLEESSPLHF. The DNA for the CDR3 is TGTGCCAGCAGTCTTGAAGAGAGTTCACCCCTCCACTTT.

This clone was counted only a few times. The chain joins TRBV5-1 to TRBJ2-1, with D hard to call. The germline CDR1 and CDR2 sequences are SGHRS and YFSETQ. V gave up 1 base and J gave up 7 bases, with 9 bases separating them. This CDR3 contains 13 residues. As DNA, the CDR3 is TGCGCCAGCAGCTTGCAGATTGAAAATGAGCAGTTCTTC. It yields the protein CASSLQIENEQFF.

This clone was counted between two and nine times. The chain has TRBV30 and TRBJ1-2; no reliable D call. Germline V gene sequence: CDR1 GTSNPN, CDR2 SVGIG (reference sequence). The CDR3 is made up of 15 amino acids. Trimming shortened V by 1 base and J by 5 bases, and 17 bases separated the two germline ends. CDR3 nucleotide sequence: TGTGCCTGGAGTGGTGGAGGGAAGGTGGGTTATGGCTACACCTTC. It translates to CAWSGGGKVGYGYTF.

This clone has a handful of counts. The rearrangement joins TRBV7-3 to TRBJ2-3; a possible D gene is TRBD1 (5 bases). Germline V gene lookup returns CDR1 SGHTA and CDR2 FQGTGA. CDR3 length: 13 amino acids. V dropped 4 bases and J dropped 3 bases, with 8 bases sitting between them. The CDR3 region has the DNA TGTGCCAGCAGCTCTGGGGCTACAGATACGCAGTATTTT. Translation: CASSSGATDTQYF.

The chain couples TRBV28 to TRBJ2-7, with 7 positions matching TRBD1. Germline CDR1 and CDR2: MDHEN and SYDVKM. V lost 3 bases to trimming and J lost 5 bases; unmatched junction nucleotides: 4. The CDR3 totals 13 residues. Written as DNA, the CDR3 is TGTGCCAGCAGTTTGGCAGGGGGAGACGAGCAGTACTTC. It is translated as CASSLAGGDEQYF.

The V and J genes are TRBV5-4 and TRBJ2-7; 7 nucleotides align to TRBD1. CDR1 and CDR2 (germline): SGHNT, YYREEE (reference sequence). Trimming cost V 1 base and J 3 bases; bases outside gene matches: 1. This CDR3 comprises 13 residues. In nucleotides, the CDR3 is TGTGCCAGCAGCTTGCGACAGGGCTACGAGCAGTACTTC. Its translation: CASSLRQGYEQYF.

V is TRBV6-5 and J is TRBJ1-2; no clear D gene. The CDR3 runs 13 residues. Germline CDR1 MNHEY, CDR2 SVGAGI. V gave up 6 bases and J gave up 0 bases, with 8 bases separating them. The chain's CDR3 is CASSRDSNYGYTF. The CDR3 DNA reads as TGTGCCAGCAGCCGCGACTCTAACTATGGCTACACCTTC.

Worth noting for this clone: This CDR3 is also generated by other DNA sequences in the sample. This chain connects TRBV30 to TRBJ2-5; D gene unclear. Germline lookup yields CDR1 GTSNPN and CDR2 SVGIG (reference sequence). This CDR3 spans 12 amino acids. Trimming removed 0 bases at V and 5 bases at J, with 7 bases between. This chain's CDR3 is CAWSVLAETQYF. In nucleotides, the CDR3 is TGTGCCTGGAGTGTTCTCGCGGAGACCCAGTACTTC.

V and J are TRBV2 and TRBJ2-7; possible D gene TRBD2, 6 bases. The CDR3 extends over 16 amino acids. V lost 3 bases, J lost 5 bases, and 20 bases lay in between. Germline CDR1 is SNHLY and CDR2 is FYNNEI. The CDR3 nucleotides are TGTGCCAGCAGTGATGGCCCTCCGGGAGAACGCCACGAGCAGTACTTC. Translating gives CASSDGPPGERHEQYF.

This chain joins TRBV28 and TRBJ2-6; a weak D match, TRBD2 (5 bases). The CDR3 totals 11 residues. The germline V gene has CDR1 MDHEN and CDR2 SYDVKM. Trimming took off 5 bases at V and 14 bases at J, with 10 bases between the two ends. This CDR3 is CASSGPGILTF. The CDR3 DNA sequence: TGTGCCAGCAGTGGCCCCGGGATCCTGACTTTC.

This clone was recorded at least ten times. This chain uses TRBV28 with TRBJ1-5; 9 bases agree with TRBD1. The germline V gene encodes CDR1 MDHEN and CDR2 SYDVKM. This CDR3 is built from 12 residues. V shed 7 bases, J shed 5 bases, and the junction held 0 bases outside the gene matches. The CDR3 spells CASNRGHQPQHF. In DNA, the CDR3 is TGTGCCAGCAACAGGGGGCATCAGCCCCAGCATTTT.

This clone was seen a handful of times. V and J are TRBV5-4 and TRBJ2-3; possible D gene TRBD2, 5 bases. CDR1 SGHNT and CDR2 YYREEE come from the germline V gene (reference sequence). The V end was cut by 2 bases, the J end by 0 bases, with 10 bases between. The CDR3 length is 15 residues. CDR3 bases: TGTGCCAGCAGCTTAGCAGCGGCTAGCACAGATACGCAGTATTTT. Its protein is CASSLAAASTDTQYF.

This clone has a handful of counts. The V call is TRBV5-4, the J call TRBJ1-2; D gene uncertain. Trimming stripped 4 bases from V and 6 bases from J, with 13 bases between. The length of the CDR3 is 13 residues. Germline CDR1 and CDR2: SGHNT and YYREEE (reference sequence). For the CDR3, the DNA is TGTGCCAGCAGCCCCACCGGAGCGGATGGCTACACCTTC. Protein sequence: CASSPTGADGYTF.

This clone appeared a few times. V and J are TRBV5-1 and TRBJ2-7; 8 bases are a match to TRBD2. Germline values: CDR1 SGHRS, CDR2 YFSETQ. Trimming cost V 4 bases and J 4 bases; bases outside gene matches: 7. The CDR3 runs 14 residues. The DNA of the CDR3 is TGCGCCAGCAGCGACCCTAGCGGGTCGTACGAGCAGTACTTC. Residues: CASSDPSGSYEQYF.

The table lists this clone with a few counts. The rearrangement uses TRBV28 and TRBJ2-7; TRBD2 agrees at 12 bases. This CDR3 is built from 15 residues. Germline CDR1 and CDR2: MDHEN and SYDVKM. V lost 4 bases, J lost 5 bases, and 6 bases stayed unmatched. In nucleotides, the CDR3 is TGTGCCAGCAGTTCCTCTAGCGGGGGGGCCGACGAGCAGTACTTC. This encodes CASSSSSGGADEQYF.

The J gene is TRBJ2-3, the V gene TRBV19; TRBD2 agrees at 10 bases. CDR1 and CDR2 from the germline V gene are LNHDA and SQIVND (reference sequence). This CDR3 is 16 amino acids long. Germline trimming cut 6 bases from V and 0 bases from J; bases unmatched to any gene: 6. The CDR3 sequence is CASRLAGATSTDTQYF. The CDR3, as DNA: TGTGCCAGTAGGCTAGCGGGGGCGACTAGCACAGATACGCAGTATTTT.